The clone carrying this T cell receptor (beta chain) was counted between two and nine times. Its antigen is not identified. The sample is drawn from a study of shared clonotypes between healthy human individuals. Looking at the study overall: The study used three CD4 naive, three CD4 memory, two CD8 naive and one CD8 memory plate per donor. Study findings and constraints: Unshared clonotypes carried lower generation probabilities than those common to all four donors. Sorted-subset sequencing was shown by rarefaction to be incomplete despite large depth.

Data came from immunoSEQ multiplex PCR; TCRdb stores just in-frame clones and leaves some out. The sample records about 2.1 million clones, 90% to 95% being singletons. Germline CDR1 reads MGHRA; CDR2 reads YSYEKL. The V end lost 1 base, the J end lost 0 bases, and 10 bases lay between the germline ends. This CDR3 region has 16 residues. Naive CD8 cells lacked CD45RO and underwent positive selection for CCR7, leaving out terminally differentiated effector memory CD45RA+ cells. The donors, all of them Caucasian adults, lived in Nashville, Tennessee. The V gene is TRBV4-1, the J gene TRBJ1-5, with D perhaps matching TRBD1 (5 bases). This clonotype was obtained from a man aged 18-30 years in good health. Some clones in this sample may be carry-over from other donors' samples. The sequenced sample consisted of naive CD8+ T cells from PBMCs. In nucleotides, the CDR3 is TGCGCCAGCAGCCAAGTTGACAGCTATAGCAATCAGCCCCAGCATTTT. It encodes CASSQVDSYSNQPQHF.